This T cell receptor beta chain was sequenced during a study of blood T cell repertoires in COVID-19. On the study more broadly: The United States, Italy and Spain were the sources of the acute and convalescent COVID-19 samples. The analysed material was cDNA or gDNA that came from T cells, B-cell-depleted T cells, or PBMCs.

In its sample, this clone was seen a few times. In the original workflow: By means of reference gene primer amplification, nucleated cell counts were estimated. Method: immunoSEQ multiplex PCR; TCRdb's copy keeps in-frame clones and lacks some. V and J calls and clone size are given by that table; D and trimming were obtained from the DNA. The sample includes some 270,000 clones, around nine tenths seen only once; the top ten take around 1.5%. V lost 6 bases to trimming and J lost 4 bases, with 12 bases between them. The CDR3 contains 14 residues. The V gene's germline CDR1 is SNHLY and CDR2 FYNNEI. Input material: peripheral blood. The V gene is TRBV2, the J gene TRBJ2-2; tentative D call: TRBD2 (5 bases). The receptor comes from a woman between 55 and 75 years old who had recovered from COVID-19. The CDR3 coding sequence is TGTGCCAGCAGACCTCTAGCAACCACCGGGGAGCTGTTTTTT. Translated, it gives CASRPLATTGELFF.